This T cell receptor beta chain was captured by sequencing in a study of cytomegalovirus exposure and HLA in healthy donors. A multiplex PCR was run with 60 Vbeta primers and 13 Jbeta primers. The repertoire was sequenced with immunoSEQ multiplex PCR; TCRdb's copy has only in-frame clones and lacks some. Here the sample spans roughly 100,000 clones, 82% being singletons. Germline CDR1 reads MNHEY; CDR2 reads SVGAGI. Trimming pared 0 bases from V and 1 base from J, leaving 9 bases between. There are 15 residues in the CDR3. This clone was observed once. This TCR was sampled from a man aged 45-65 years in good health and CMV-seronegative. J is TRBJ1-1 and V is TRBV6-5, with a possible D match to TRBD1 (5 bases). The sequenced sample was PBMCs. As DNA, the CDR3 is TGTGCCAGCAGTTACTCGACAGCCACGAACACTGAAGCTTTCTTT. It codes for CASSYSTATNTEAFF.